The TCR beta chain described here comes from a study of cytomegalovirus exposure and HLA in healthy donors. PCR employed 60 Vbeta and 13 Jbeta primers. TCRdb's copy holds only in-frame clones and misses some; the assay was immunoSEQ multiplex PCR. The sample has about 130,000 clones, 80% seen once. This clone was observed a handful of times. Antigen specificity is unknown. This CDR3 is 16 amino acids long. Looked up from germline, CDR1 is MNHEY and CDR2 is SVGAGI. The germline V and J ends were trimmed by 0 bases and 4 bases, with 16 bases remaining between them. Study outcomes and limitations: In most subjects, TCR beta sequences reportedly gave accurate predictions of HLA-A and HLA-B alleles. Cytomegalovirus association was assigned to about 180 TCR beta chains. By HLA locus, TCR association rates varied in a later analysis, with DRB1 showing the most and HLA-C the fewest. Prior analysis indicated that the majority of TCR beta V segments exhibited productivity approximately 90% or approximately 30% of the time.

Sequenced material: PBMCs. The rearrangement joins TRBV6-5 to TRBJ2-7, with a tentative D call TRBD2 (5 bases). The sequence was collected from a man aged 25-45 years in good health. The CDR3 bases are TGTGCCAGCAGTTACTCGAGCCCGGGGATGGGGTACGAGCAGTACTTC. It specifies CASSYSSPGMGYEQYF.